This T cell receptor (beta chain) emerged from a study of blood T cell repertoires in COVID-19. On the study more broadly: Acute and convalescent COVID-19 specimens originated in the United States, Italy and Spain. Nucleic acid was either cDNA or gDNA, and it came from T cells, B-cell-depleted T cells, or PBMCs.

Per the original methods: The authors estimated nucleated cell counts from reference gene primer amplification. Generated by immunoSEQ multiplex PCR, the TCRdb table keeps only in-frame clones and is missing some. V and J calls and clone size are as listed in that table; D and trimming were resolved from the DNA. The top ten hold roughly 4% of the sample, which has 55,000 to 65,000 clones, approximately 84% seen once. V trimming: 5 bases; J trimming: 6 bases; junction bases outside the gene matches: 6. The CDR3 has 14 amino acids. The germline gives CDR1 SNHLY, CDR2 FYNNEI. This TCR was sampled from a man aged 55 to 69 with acute or convalescent COVID-19. The sequenced sample was peripheral blood. This chain uses TRBV2 with TRBJ2-3, with TRBD1 matching over 9 bases. CDR3 in amino acids: CASSLRQGGDTQYF. For the CDR3, the DNA is TGTGCCAGCAGTCTCAGACAGGGGGGGGATACGCAGTATTTT.